A single sample is the source of the 17 T cell receptor beta chains below, sequenced in a study of graft-versus-host responses after intestinal transplantation. TCRdb's copy holds only in-frame clones and misses some; the assay was immunoSEQ multiplex PCR. The sample holds just under 65,000 clones, around nine tenths seen once. Antigen specificity for these receptors is unknown. Here the sequenced sample was unstimulated CD8+ T cells sorted from spleen or lymph node cells, taken before transplant. Every receptor here comes from a human donor who was the organ donor for an intestinal transplant.

The chain is built from TRBV5-4 and TRBJ1-1; D may be TRBD1 (6 bases). Germline V gene lookup returns CDR1 SGHNT and CDR2 YYREEE (reference sequence). The V end was cut by 5 bases, the J end by 4 bases, with 12 bases between. This CDR3 has 13 residues. CDR3 in amino acids: CASRSAGATEAFF. The CDR3 DNA reads TGTGCCAGCAGGTCTGCAGGGGCCACTGAAGCTTTCTTT.

The V and J genes are TRBV7-9 and TRBJ2-5, with TRBD1 as a possible D gene (6 bases). The DNA end favors TRBJ2-7, so the J call may be wrong. This CDR3 is built from 12 residues. The germline CDR1 and CDR2 sequences are SEHNR and FQNEAQ (reference sequence). CDR3 sequence reads: CASSLEGDEQYF. The CDR3 DNA sequence: TGTGCCAGCAGCTTAGAGGGGGACGAGCAGTACTTC.

The J gene is TRBJ2-7, the V gene TRBV27; D may be TRBD2 (5 bases). The CDR3 sequence is 14 residues long. The V gene's germline CDR1 is MNHEY and CDR2 SMNVEV (reference sequence). V was trimmed by 1 base and J by 2 bases, leaving 9 bases between them. The CDR3 protein is CASSLWAGAYEQYF. CDR3 nucleotide sequence: TGTGCCAGCAGTTTATGGGCCGGGGCCTACGAGCAGTACTTC.

The chain is built from TRBV7-3 and TRBJ2-2; D not resolved. The CDR3 consists of 16 residues. V gave up 2 bases and J gave up 0 bases, with 10 bases separating them. CDR1 and CDR2 (germline): SGHTA, FQGTGA. The CDR3 protein is CASSLFRETNTGELFF. The CDR3 bases are TGTGCCAGCAGCTTATTTCGCGAGACGAACACCGGGGAGCTGTTTTTT.

The chain uses TRBV27 and TRBJ1-2; 11 nucleotides agree with TRBD1. The CDR3 covers 16 residues. V trimming: 4 bases; J trimming: 8 bases; junction bases outside the gene matches: 12. The germline V gene encodes CDR1 MNHEY and CDR2 SMNVEV (reference sequence). The chain's CDR3 is CASSSMVGTGGSGYTF. The DNA for the CDR3 is TGTGCCAGCAGTTCTATGGTTGGGACAGGGGGTAGCGGCTACACCTTC.

This clone came up once. This rearrangement joins TRBV4-1 to TRBJ2-1, with 7 bases identical to TRBD2. With 0 bases clipped from V and 4 bases from J, the junction kept 6 bases outside the gene matches. The CDR3 loop spans 16 amino acids. Germline V lookup: CDR1 MGHRA, CDR2 YSYEKL. CDR3 nucleotides: TGCGCCAGCAGCCAAGATCGGCTAGCGGAGTACAATGAGCAGTTCTTC. This codes for CASSQDRLAEYNEQFF.

The V and J genes are TRBV10-1 and TRBJ2-7; 12 nucleotides line up with TRBD1. Germline trimming cut 2 bases from V and 4 bases from J; bases unmatched to any gene: 18. The CDR3 is made up of 20 amino acids. Per the germline V gene, CDR1 is WNHNN and CDR2 is SYGVQD (reference sequence). The CDR3 DNA is TGCGCCAGCAGTGAGATCGGGGACAGGGGGCTACCACGTTCAGAATACGAGCAGTACTTC. Translation gives CASSEIGDRGLPRSEYEQYF.

The chain recombines TRBV19 with TRBJ2-1; D not resolved. This CDR3 has 14 amino acids. Trimming cost V 3 bases and J 2 bases, with 8 bases left between them. CDR1 LNHDA and CDR2 SQIVND come from the germline V gene (reference sequence). The CDR3 DNA follows: TGTGCCAGTAGTATCCCAGCGCCCTACAATGAGCAGTTCTTC. Translated: CASSIPAPYNEQFF.

The gene calls are TRBV7-9 and TRBJ2-1; possible D gene TRBD2, 5 bases. The CDR3 runs 16 residues. Germline loops: CDR1 SEHNR, CDR2 FQNEAQ (reference sequence). V lost 0 bases and J 0 bases, leaving 9 bases between the germline ends. CDR3 sequence: CASSLAKRVSYNEQFF. The CDR3 DNA sequence: TGTGCCAGCAGCTTAGCGAAGAGGGTCTCCTACAATGAGCAGTTCTTC.

The J gene is TRBJ1-5, the V gene TRBV19, with TRBD1 as a possible D gene (5 bases). The CDR3 has 14 residues. V lost 5 bases and J 0 bases, leaving 8 bases between the germline ends. Germline loops: CDR1 LNHDA, CDR2 SQIVND (reference sequence). This CDR3 reads CASSRGDSNQPQHF. CDR3 coding DNA: TGTGCCAGTAGTCGGGGGGATAGCAATCAGCCCCAGCATTTT.

V and J are TRBV5-6 and TRBJ2-7, with 8 bases lining up with TRBD1. CDR1 and CDR2 from the germline V gene are SGHDT and YYEEEE. J was trimmed by 6 bases and V by 3 bases; bases with no gene match: 11. The CDR3 loop spans 15 amino acids. CDR3 DNA sequence: TGTGCCAGCAGCTGGGCGGGGACAGGAGGGCTCGAGCAGTACTTC. Translating gives CASSWAGTGGLEQYF.

The chain is built from TRBV30 and TRBJ1-3; no clear D gene. This CDR3 has 13 residues. V shed 1 base and J shed 2 bases, with 6 bases lying between them. Per germline, CDR1 GTSNPN and CDR2 SVGIG (reference sequence). DNA of the CDR3: TGTGCCTGGAGTGGAGGGACTGGAAACACCATATATTTT. Translated: CAWSGGTGNTIYF. The full variable domain, rest sourced from reference TRBV30 and TRBJ1-3, is SQTIHQWPATLVQPVGSPLSLECTVEGTSNPNLYWYRQAAGRGLQLLFYSVGIGQISSEVPQNLSASRPQDRQFILSSKKLLLSDSGFYLCAWSGGTGNTIYFGEGSWLTVV.

CDR3: CASEGVNEQFF. CDR3 sequence (DNA): TGTGCCAGCGAGGGGGTCAATGAGCAGTTCTTC. The chain couples TRBV6-1 to TRBJ2-1; tentatively, D is TRBD1 (6 bases). V was shortened by 8 bases and J by 6 bases, with 8 bases between the two germline ends. Germline CDR1 and CDR2: MNHNS and SASEGT. CDR3 length equals 11 residues.

V usage is TRBV6-5 and J usage is TRBJ2-7; 7 bases align to TRBD1. Germline assignment: CDR1 MNHEY and CDR2 SVGAGI. The CDR3 spans 15 residues. V lost 6 bases, J lost 2 bases, and 10 bases stayed unmatched. The CDR3 region is CASRRLRDRAYEQYF. The CDR3 coding sequence is TGTGCCAGCAGGCGGCTCCGGGACAGAGCCTACGAGCAGTACTTC.

This clone has a handful of counts. The chain joins TRBV4-2 to TRBJ2-7, with a possible D match to TRBD2 (6 bases). V lost 11 bases and J lost 0, with 23 bases in between. The CDR3 is 16 amino acids. Germline-derived CDR1 and CDR2 are LGHNA and YNFKEQ. The CDR3, as DNA: TGTGCCTCAGAGAAGGAGGCGGGAACCGGCTCCTACGAGCAGTACTTC. It translates to CASEKEAGTGSYEQYF.

The chain employs TRBV9 and TRBJ1-6, with 9 bases fitting TRBD1. The germline CDR1 and CDR2 sequences are SGDLS and YYNGEE. The CDR3 has 15 residues. Trimming at V came to 5 bases and at J to 9 bases, leaving 9 bases not matched to a gene. The CDR3 loop is CASSDGTGNSSPLHF. Here the CDR3 DNA reads TGTGCCAGCAGTGATGGGACAGGGAATTCTTCACCCCTCCACTTT.

V usage is TRBV9 and J usage is TRBJ2-2; TRBD2 matches 11 bases. Losses at the gene ends were 9 bases for V and 3 bases for J; bases not matched to a gene: 13. Germline V CDR1 and CDR2: SGDLS, YYNGEE. The CDR3 extends over 17 amino acids. The CDR3: CATSGLAAASDTGELFF. CDR3 bases: TGTGCCACCTCGGGACTAGCGGCGGCCTCCGACACCGGGGAGCTGTTTTTT.